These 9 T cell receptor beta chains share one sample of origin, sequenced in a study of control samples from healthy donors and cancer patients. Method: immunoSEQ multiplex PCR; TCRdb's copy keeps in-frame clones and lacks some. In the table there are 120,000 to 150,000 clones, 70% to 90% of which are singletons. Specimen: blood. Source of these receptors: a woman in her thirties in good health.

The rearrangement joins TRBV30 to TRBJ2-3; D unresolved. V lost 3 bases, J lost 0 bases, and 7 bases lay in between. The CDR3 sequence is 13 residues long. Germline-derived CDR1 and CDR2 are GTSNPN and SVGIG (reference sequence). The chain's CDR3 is CAWRSASTDTQYF. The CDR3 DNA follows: TGTGCCTGGAGGTCCGCTAGCACAGATACGCAGTATTTT.

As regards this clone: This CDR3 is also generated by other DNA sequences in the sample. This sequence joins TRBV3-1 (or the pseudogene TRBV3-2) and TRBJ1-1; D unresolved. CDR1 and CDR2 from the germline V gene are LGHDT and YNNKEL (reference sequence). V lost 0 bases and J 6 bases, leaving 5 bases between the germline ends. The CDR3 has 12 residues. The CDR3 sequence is CASSQDSAEAFF. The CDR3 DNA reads TGTGCCAGCAGCCAAGATTCAGCTGAAGCTTTCTTT.

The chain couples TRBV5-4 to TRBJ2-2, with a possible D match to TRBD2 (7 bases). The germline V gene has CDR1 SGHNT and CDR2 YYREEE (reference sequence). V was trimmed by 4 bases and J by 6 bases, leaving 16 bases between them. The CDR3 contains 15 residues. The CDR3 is CASSRRGAVAGELFF. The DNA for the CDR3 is TGTGCCAGCAGCCGCCGGGGGGCTGTCGCCGGGGAGCTGTTTTTT. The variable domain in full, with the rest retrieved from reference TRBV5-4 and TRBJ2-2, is ETGVTQSPTHLIKTRGQQVTLRCSSQSGHNTVSWYQQALGQGPQFIFQYYREEENGRGNFPPRFSGLQFPNYSSELNVNALELDDSALYLCASSRRGAVAGELFFGEGSRLTVL.

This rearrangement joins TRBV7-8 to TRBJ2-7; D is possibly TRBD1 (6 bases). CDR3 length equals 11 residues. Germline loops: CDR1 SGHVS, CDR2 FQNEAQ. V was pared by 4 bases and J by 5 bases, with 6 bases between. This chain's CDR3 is CASSYRDEQYF. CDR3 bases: TGTGCCAGCAGCTACAGGGACGAGCAGTACTTC. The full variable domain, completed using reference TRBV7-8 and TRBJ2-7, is GAGVSQSPRYKVAKRGQDVALRCDPISGHVSLFWYQQALGQGPEFLTYFQNEAQLDKSGLPSDRFFAERPEGSVSTLKIQRTQQEDSAVYLCASSYRDEQYFGPGTRLTVT.

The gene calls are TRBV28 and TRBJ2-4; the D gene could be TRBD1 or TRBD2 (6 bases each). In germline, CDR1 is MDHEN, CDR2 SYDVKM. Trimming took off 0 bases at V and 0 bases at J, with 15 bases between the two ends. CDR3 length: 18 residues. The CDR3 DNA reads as TGTGCCAGCAGTTTATGGGCCGATGGGGGGCTAGCCAAAAACATTCAGTACTTC. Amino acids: CASSLWADGGLAKNIQYF.

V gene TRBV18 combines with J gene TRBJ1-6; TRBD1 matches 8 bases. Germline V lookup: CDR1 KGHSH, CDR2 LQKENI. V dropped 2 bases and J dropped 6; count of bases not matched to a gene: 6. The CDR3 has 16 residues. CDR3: CASSPSGTGGNSPLHF. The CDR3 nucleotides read TGTGCCAGCTCACCATCAGGGACAGGCGGTAATTCACCCCTCCACTTT.

The CDR3 protein is CASSPPGLVSYEQYF. CDR3 sequence (DNA): TGTGCCAGCTCACCACCGGGACTAGTGTCCTACGAGCAGTACTTC. The chain uses TRBV18 and TRBJ2-7; TRBD2 matches 8 bases. This CDR3 region has 15 residues. V lost 0 bases and J lost 1; bases outside the gene matches: 2. The V gene's germline CDR1 is KGHSH and CDR2 LQKENI.

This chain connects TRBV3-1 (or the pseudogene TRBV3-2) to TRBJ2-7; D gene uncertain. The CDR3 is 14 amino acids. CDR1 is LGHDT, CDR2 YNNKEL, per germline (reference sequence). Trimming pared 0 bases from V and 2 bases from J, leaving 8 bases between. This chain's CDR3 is CASSQETHPYEQYF. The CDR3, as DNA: TGTGCCAGCAGCCAAGAGACCCACCCCTACGAGCAGTACTTC.

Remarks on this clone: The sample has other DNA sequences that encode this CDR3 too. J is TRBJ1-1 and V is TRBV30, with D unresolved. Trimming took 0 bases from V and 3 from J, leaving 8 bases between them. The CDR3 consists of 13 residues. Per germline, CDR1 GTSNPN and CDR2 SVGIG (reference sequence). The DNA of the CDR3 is TGTGCCTGGAGTGTGGAAGGGTACACTGAAGCTTTCTTT. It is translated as CAWSVEGYTEAFF.